This TCR beta chain was documented in a study of blood T cell repertoires in COVID-19. Assay: immunoSEQ multiplex PCR; the TCRdb copy retains only in-frame clones and omits some. The sample comprises 300,000 or so clones, roughly 87% of which are singletons, and under 1.3% rests with the top ten. The germline CDR1 and CDR2 sequences are MNHEY and SMNVEV (reference sequence). V gave up 0 bases and J gave up 3 bases, with 9 bases separating them. This CDR3 comprises 16 residues. The sequence came from a woman in her twenties or thirties who had recovered from COVID-19. This chain links TRBV27 with TRBJ1-6; D is possibly TRBD1 (6 bases). The sample taken for sequencing was PBMCs or T cells enriched from blood (not recorded which). CDR3 in amino acids: CASSLSDSGYNSPLHF. The CDR3 DNA sequence: TGTGCCAGCAGTTTATCGGACAGCGGCTATAATTCACCCCTCCACTTT.